This T cell receptor beta chain was captured by sequencing in a study of long-term antiretroviral therapy in people with HIV. General study results and limits: Diversity measured after ART increased yet remained under transplant donor controls. Controls showed broader CDR3 length ranges than did the HIV repertoires.

The run of the v3.0 immunoSEQ assay was at survey level. Method: immunoSEQ multiplex PCR; TCRdb's copy keeps in-frame clones and lacks some. The table records tens of thousands of clones, around 96% of them present only once. The CDR3 has 14 residues. V shed 4 bases, J shed 1 base, and the junction held 3 bases outside the gene matches. Germline V CDR1 and CDR2: SGHVT, SQSDAQ. With regard to this clone: Its matching antigen is unknown.

Each donor had at least one pre-ART and at least two post-ART PBMC samples. Sequenced material: unsorted PBMCs, taken 3.7 years after starting antiretroviral therapy. The receptor's source is a woman between 50 and 59 years old with HIV. The chain joins TRBV7-4 to TRBJ1-1; 7 bases agree with TRBD1. CDR3 in amino acids: CASSSGQPNTEAFF. CDR3 DNA sequence: TGTGCCAGCAGCTCGGGACAGCCGAACACTGAAGCTTTCTTT.